These 2 T cell receptor beta chains share one sample of origin, sequenced in a study of T-cell reconstitution after alpha-beta-depleted transplantation in children. Using unique molecular identifiers, the investigators prepared the TCRbeta library. TCRdb ran MiXCR on the PCR reads and lists one entry per CDR3 protein. The sample includes about 610,000 distinct CDR3 sequences, over 20% of them seen just once. Sample: PBMCs, taken before TCRalphabeta/CD19-depleted stem cell transplant. These receptors were collected from a boy in the first two years of life with Wiskott-Aldrich syndrome, due to receive a stem cell transplant.

This clonotype was seen only a few times. The V gene is TRBV18, the J gene TRBJ1-5, with TRBD1 matching 8 bases. This CDR3 is built from 14 residues. Germline V gene data show CDR1 as KGHSH and CDR2 as LQKENI. V was pared by 3 bases and J by 3 bases, with 1 base of the junction left unmatched. The CDR3 DNA sequence: TGTGCCAGCTCACCGGACAGGGACAATCAGCCCCAGCATTTT. The encoded protein is CASSPDRDNQPQHF.

This rearrangement joins TRBV7-9 to TRBJ2-5; a weak D match, TRBD2 (5 bases). CDR3 length: 14 amino acids. Germline CDR1 and CDR2: SEHNR and FQNEAQ (reference sequence). V lost 3 bases, J lost 0 bases, and 8 bases lay in between. The CDR3, as DNA: TGTGCCAGCAGCTTGACTACCTACCAAGAGACCCAGTACTTC. It is translated as CASSLTTYQETQYF.